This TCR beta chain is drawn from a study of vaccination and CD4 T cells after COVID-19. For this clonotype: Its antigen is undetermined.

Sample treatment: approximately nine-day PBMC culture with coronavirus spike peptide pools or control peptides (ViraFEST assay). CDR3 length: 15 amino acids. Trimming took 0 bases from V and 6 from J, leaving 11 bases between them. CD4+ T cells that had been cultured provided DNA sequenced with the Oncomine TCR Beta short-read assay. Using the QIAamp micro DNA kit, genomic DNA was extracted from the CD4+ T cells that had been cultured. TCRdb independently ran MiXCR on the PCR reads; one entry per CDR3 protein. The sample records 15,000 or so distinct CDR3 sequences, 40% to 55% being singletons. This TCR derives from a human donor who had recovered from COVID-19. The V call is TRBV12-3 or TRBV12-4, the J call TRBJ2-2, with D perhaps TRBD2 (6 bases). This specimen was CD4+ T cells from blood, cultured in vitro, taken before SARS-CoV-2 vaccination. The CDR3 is CASSLAGAGPGELFF. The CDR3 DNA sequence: TGTGCCAGCAGTTTAGCCGGGGCGGGACCCGGGGAGCTGTTTTTT.